This TCR beta chain appears in the sequencing data of a study of cytomegalovirus exposure and HLA in healthy donors. Across the study: A subsequent analysis stated that the 100 to 150 validation repertoires were run on the same platform as the 600 to 750 first-cohort repertoires.

Sequencing was performed with immunoSEQ multiplex PCR; in TCRdb, only in-frame clones are kept and a portion is missing. The table has roughly 90,000 clones, approximately 93% seen once. A word on this clone: Its antigen is unidentified.

Study results and limitations: Generally TCR sequences proved uncommon, though certain public TCRs appeared in numerous donors. Through in vitro validation, a few CMV-associated chains were shown to be specific for CMV antigens. Altogether, 164 TCR beta chains were recorded as cytomegalovirus-associated.

The receptor's source is a woman under 40 in good health and CMV-seropositive. Sequences were obtained from PBMCs.

For the CDR3, the DNA is TGTGCCAGCAGCTTTGGGTTTCGCGGGAGGGACACCGGGGAGCTGTTTTTT. This translates into CASSFGFRGRDTGELFF. The chain uses TRBV7-3 and TRBJ2-2; 9 nucleotides match TRBD2. Germline V gene sequence: CDR1 SGHTA, CDR2 FQGTGA. Losses at the gene ends were 3 bases for V and 3 bases for J; bases not matched to a gene: 8. The CDR3 sequence is 17 residues long.